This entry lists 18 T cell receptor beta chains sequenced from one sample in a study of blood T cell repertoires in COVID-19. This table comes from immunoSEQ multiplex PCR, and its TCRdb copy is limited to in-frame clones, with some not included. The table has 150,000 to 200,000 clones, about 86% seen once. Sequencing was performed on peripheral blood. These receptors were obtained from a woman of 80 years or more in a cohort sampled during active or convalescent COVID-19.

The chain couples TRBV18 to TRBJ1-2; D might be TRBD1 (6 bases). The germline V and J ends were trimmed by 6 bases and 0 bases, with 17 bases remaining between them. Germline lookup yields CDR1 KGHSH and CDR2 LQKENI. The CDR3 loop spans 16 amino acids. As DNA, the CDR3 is TGTGCCAGCTCTCAACAGGGATCCCGAGCTAACTATGGCTACACCTTC. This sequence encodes CASSQQGSRANYGYTF.

Written as DNA, the CDR3 is TGTGCCAGCTCACCAGGGGGGACAGGGCGAAATGAGCAGTTCTTC. It is translated as CASSPGGTGRNEQFF. The V call is TRBV18, the J call TRBJ2-1; TRBD1 agrees at 9 bases. This CDR3 comprises 15 residues. J was trimmed by 7 bases and V by 2 bases; bases with no gene match: 6. Per germline, CDR1 KGHSH and CDR2 LQKENI.

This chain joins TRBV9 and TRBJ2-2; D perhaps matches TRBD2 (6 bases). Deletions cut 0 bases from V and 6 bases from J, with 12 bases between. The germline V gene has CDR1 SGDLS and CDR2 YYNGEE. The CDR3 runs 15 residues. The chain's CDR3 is CASSVGGVGSGELFF. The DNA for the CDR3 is TGTGCCAGCAGCGTAGGCGGGGTAGGGTCCGGGGAGCTGTTTTTT. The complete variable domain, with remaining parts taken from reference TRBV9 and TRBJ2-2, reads DSGVTQTPKHLITATGQRVTLRCSPRSGDLSVYWYQQSLDQGLQFLIQYYNGEERAKGNILERFSAQQFPDLHSELNLSSLELGDSALYFCASSVGGVGSGELFFGEGSRLTVL.

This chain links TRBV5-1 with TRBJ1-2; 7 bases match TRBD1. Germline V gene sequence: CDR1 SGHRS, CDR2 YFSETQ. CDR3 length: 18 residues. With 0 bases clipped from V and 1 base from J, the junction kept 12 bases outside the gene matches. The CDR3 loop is CASSLARQGRIVNYGYTF. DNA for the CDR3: TGCGCCAGCAGCTTGGCCAGACAGGGCCGGATCGTTAACTATGGCTACACCTTC.

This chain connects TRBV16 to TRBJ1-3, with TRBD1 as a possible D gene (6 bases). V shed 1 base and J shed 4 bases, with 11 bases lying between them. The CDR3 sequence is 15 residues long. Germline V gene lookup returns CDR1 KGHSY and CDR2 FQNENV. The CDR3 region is CASSQWIQGGNTIYF. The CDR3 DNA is TGTGCCAGCAGCCAATGGATACAGGGCGGAAACACCATATATTTT.

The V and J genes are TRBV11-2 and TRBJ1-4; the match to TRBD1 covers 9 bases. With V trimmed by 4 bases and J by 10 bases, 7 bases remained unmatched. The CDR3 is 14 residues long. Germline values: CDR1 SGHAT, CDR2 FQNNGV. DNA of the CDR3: TGTGCCAGCAGCTGGGACAGGGAGGTTCGAAAACTGTTTTTT. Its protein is CASSWDREVRKLFF. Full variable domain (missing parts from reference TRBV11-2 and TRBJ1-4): EAGVAQSPRYKIIEKRQSVAFWCNPISGHATLYWYQQILGQGPKLLIQFQNNGVVDDSQLPKDRFSAERLKGVDSTLKIQPAKLEDSAVYLCASSWDREVRKLFFGSGTQLSVL.

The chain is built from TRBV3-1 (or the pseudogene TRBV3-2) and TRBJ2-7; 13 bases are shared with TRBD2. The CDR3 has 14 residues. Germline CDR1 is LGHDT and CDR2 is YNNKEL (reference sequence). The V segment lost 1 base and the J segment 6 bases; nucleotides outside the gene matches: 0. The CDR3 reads CASSQGTSGSEQYV. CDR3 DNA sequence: TGTGCCAGCAGCCAAGGGACTAGCGGGAGCGAGCAGTACGTC.

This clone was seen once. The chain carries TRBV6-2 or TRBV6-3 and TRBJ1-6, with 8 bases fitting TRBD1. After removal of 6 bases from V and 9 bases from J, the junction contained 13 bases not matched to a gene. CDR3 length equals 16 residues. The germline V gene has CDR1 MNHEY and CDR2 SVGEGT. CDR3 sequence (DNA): TGTGCCAGCAGCGACTCCGACAGGGGAGTCGGTTCACCCCTCCACTTT. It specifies CASSDSDRGVGSPLHF.

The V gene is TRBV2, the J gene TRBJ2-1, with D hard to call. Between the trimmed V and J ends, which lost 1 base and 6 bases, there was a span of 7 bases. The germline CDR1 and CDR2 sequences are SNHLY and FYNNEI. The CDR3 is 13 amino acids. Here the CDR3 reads CASSEGHLNEQFF. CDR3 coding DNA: TGTGCCAGCAGTGAAGGGCACCTCAATGAGCAGTTCTTC.

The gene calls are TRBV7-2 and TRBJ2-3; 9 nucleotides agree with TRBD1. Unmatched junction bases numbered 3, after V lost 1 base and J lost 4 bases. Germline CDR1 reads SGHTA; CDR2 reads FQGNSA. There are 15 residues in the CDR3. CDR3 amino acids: CASSLDRGRADTQYF. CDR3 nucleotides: TGTGCCAGCAGCTTAGACAGGGGGCGGGCAGATACGCAGTATTTT.

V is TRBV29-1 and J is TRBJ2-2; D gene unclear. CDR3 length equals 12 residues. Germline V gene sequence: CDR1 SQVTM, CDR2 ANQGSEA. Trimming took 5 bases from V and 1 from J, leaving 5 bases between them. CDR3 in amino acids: CSVSRNTGELFF. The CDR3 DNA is TGCAGCGTTTCGCGGAACACCGGGGAGCTGTTTTTT.

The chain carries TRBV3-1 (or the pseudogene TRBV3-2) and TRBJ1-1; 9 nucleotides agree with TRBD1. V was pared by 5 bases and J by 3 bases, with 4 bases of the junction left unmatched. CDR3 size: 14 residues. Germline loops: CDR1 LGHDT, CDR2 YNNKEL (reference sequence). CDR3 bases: TGTGCCAGCAGCGGCCGGGACAGGGACACTGAAGCTTTCTTT. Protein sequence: CASSGRDRDTEAFF.

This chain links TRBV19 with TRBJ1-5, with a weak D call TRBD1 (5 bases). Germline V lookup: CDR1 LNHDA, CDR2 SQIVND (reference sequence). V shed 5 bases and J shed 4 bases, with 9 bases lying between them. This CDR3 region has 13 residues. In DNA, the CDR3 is TGTGCCAGTAGTTCCAGGGCGAATCAGCCCCAGCATTTT. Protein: CASSSRANQPQHF.

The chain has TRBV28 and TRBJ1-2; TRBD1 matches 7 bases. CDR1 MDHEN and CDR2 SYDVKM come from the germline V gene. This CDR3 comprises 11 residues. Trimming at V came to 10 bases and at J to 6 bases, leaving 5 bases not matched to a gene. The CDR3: CATTGVDGYTF. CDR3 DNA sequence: TGTGCCACTACAGGGGTAGATGGCTACACCTTC.

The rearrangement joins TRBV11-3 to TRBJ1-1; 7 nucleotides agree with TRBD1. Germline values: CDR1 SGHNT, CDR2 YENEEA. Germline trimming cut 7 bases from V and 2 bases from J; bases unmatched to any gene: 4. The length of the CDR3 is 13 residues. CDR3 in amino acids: CASNRDSNTEAFF. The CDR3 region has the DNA TGTGCCAGCAACCGGGACAGCAACACTGAAGCTTTCTTT.

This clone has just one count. CDR3 nucleotides: TGTGCCAGCACCAGAACAGGGGGCGGCAATCAGCCCCAGCATTTT. Translating gives CASTRTGGGNQPQHF. This chain links TRBV6-6 with TRBJ1-5; 9 bases are a match to TRBD1. Trimming removed 7 bases from V and 2 bases from J; junction bases left unmatched: 6. The CDR3 runs to 15 residues. Germline CDR1 MNHNY, CDR2 SVGAGI (reference sequence).

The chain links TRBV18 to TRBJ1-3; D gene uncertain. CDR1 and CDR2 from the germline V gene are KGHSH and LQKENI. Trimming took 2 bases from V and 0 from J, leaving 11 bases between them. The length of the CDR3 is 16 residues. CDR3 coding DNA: TGTGCCAGCTCACCAGGGCAGTTAGGCTCTGGAAACACCATATATTTT. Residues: CASSPGQLGSGNTIYF.

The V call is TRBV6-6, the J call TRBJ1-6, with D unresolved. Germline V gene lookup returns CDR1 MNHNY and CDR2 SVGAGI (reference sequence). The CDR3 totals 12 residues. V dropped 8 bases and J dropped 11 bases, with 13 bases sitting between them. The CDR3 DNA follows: TGTGCCAGCCGCGGAGGCGGTACACCCCTCCACTTT. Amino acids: CASRGGGTPLHF.